A selection of T cell receptor beta chains follows, all from one sample in a study of control samples from healthy donors and cancer patients. The assay was immunoSEQ multiplex PCR, and TCRdb's table has in-frame clones only and misses some. The data show 150,000 to 200,000 clones, around 92% seen once. Material: blood. The source of these receptors is a woman between 25 and 40 years old in good health. Both conserved end residues are part of each CDR3. Not every row has a clone size; where given, it reads once, few, many or a size class.

J gene,V gene,clone size,CDR3 protein
TRBJ1-2,TRBV3-1/TRBV3-2,once,CASSQGGYLYGYTF
TRBJ1-4,TRBV19,.,CASSPAGAVGEKLFF
TRBJ2-3,TRBV27,few,CASSDRGTQYF
TRBJ2-7,TRBV27,.,CASSRAGGLYEQYF
TRBJ1-1,TRBV19,.,CASSRGRRTEAFF
TRBJ2-5,TRBV19,.,CATHAGGAEETQYF
TRBJ2-2,TRBV4-1,once,CASSPGLAGVGELFF
TRBJ1-1,TRBV29-1,.,CSVGRWNTEAFF
TRBJ1-2,TRBV3-1/TRBV3-2,once,CASSQGTGNGYTF
TRBJ1-6,TRBV6-6,.,CASSPGVAGNSPLHF
TRBJ2-2,TRBV2,.,CASSGQGNTGELFF
TRBJ1-3,TRBV7-9,few,CASSQGRTGNTIYF
TRBJ1-5,TRBV25-1,.,CASSDGNQPQHF
TRBJ1-5,TRBV18,once,CASSPRTDNQPQHF
TRBJ2-7,TRBV4-3,.,CASSQNRDSYEQYF
TRBJ2-7,TRBV19,.,CASSMNSYEQYF
TRBJ1-2,TRBV7-2,.,CASSLMDRDYGYTF
TRBJ2-3,TRBV19,.,CASTGVTDTQYF
TRBJ2-7,TRBV5-4,.,CASSLDGDYEQYF
TRBJ1-1,TRBV6-6,.,CASSYPRTGGRGAFF
TRBJ2-7,TRBV14,.,CASSQDLAGEQYF
TRBJ1-1,TRBV7-2,.,CASSLRNLNTEAFF
TRBJ2-1,TRBV11-3,.,CASKASGSNEQFF
TRBJ1-1,TRBV14,.,CASSPHTPEAFF
TRBJ1-2,TRBV5-6,.,CASSVDRAGYGYTF
TRBJ2-1,TRBV6-4,few,CASSEAGTGGNEQFF
TRBJ1-1,TRBV19,few,CASSGTGSTEAFF
TRBJ1-2,TRBV5-1,.,CASSSGANYGYTF
TRBJ1-5,TRBV28,.,CASSFRVRNQPQHF
TRBJ2-1,TRBV27,once,CASRLAGGQYNEQFF
TRBJ2-7,TRBV15,.,CATSRDLFGSDYEQCF
TRBJ2-7,TRBV3-1/TRBV3-2,.,CASSQSETNEQYF
TRBJ2-5,TRBV5-5,.,CASSWTGGPGETQYF
TRBJ1-6,TRBV4-2,.,CASSQEYQSSYNSPLHF
TRBJ1-2,TRBV27,few,CASSFQGMGGYTF
TRBJ1-1,TRBV19,.,CASSISRDTEAFF
TRBJ1-2,TRBV10-2,.,CASSGGGAYGYTF
TRBJ2-1,TRBV6-2/TRBV6-3,once,CASSTSGSHEQFF
TRBJ1-5,TRBV2,.,CASSGDNQPQHF
TRBJ1-5,TRBV28,.,CASSLQAPRDQPQHF
TRBJ1-3,TRBV20-1,few,CSAPDQNTIYF
TRBJ2-2,TRBV2,.,CASSATNTGELFF
TRBJ1-2,TRBV9,once,CASSVARGYGYTF
TRBJ1-1,TRBV12-3/TRBV12-4,.,CASNMGRNTEAFF
TRBJ2-3,TRBV7-3,.,CASSPGLASTDTQYF
TRBJ1-1,TRBV9,.,CASSPTGGDNTEAFF
TRBJ1-2,TRBV11-2,.,CASSLQAYYGYTF
TRBJ2-6,TRBV11-2,.,CASSLRRGDSGANVLTF
TRBJ1-6,TRBV10-3,.,CAISESGQGSYNSPLHF
TRBJ2-1,TRBV5-1,.,CASSLVTSGGFKFF
TRBJ2-7,TRBV11-2,.,CASSLGTAYEQYF
TRBJ1-1,TRBV21-1,.,CASSKGQGEVTEAFF
TRBJ2-7,TRBV6-5,.,CATPLAGERYEQYF
TRBJ1-4,TRBV18,.,CASSLQGASNEKLFF
TRBJ2-1,TRBV30,.,CARGGLAANNEQFF